The present T cell receptor (beta chain) was sequenced within a study of shared clonotypes between healthy human individuals. The wider study: Donors had three CD4 naive, three CD4 memory, two CD8 naive and one CD8 memory plate apiece. Study outcomes and limitations: Across a handful of donors, naive CD4 shared 5% to 5.5%, naive CD8 less than 4%, memory CD4 approximately 2.5%, memory CD8 more than 0.35%.

The data were produced by immunoSEQ multiplex PCR, yet TCRdb's version contains in-frame clones alone and is incomplete. The sample lists over 700,000 clones; 72% were seen once. Those who donated, Caucasian adults without exception, all lived in Nashville, Tennessee. The length of the CDR3 is 13 residues. Germline V lookup: CDR1 MNHEY, CDR2 SVGAGI. V gave up 4 bases and J gave up 3 bases, with 7 bases separating them. As for this clone: What it binds is not known.

This chain uses TRBV6-5 with TRBJ2-1, with no clear D. The specimen was memory CD4+ T cells sorted from blood. The subset denotes: CD45RA-negative fraction. This TCR was recovered from a woman aged 25 to 39 in good health. The CDR3 reads CASSFKGYNEQFF. As DNA, the CDR3 is TGTGCCAGCAGTTTCAAGGGCTACAATGAGCAGTTCTTC.